A single sample is the source of the 24 T cell receptor beta chains below, sequenced in a study of T cell responses to AZD1222 COVID-19 vaccine (dated by TCRdb to 2020 to 2023). Libraries were made using the immunoSEQ multiplex PCR assay. TCRdb provides this immuneACCESS table in a form limited to in-frame rearrangements. Some clones are lacking; in checked studies, under half of them reflect an unresolved V gene, and why the rest are absent is not known. For this sample there are more than 150,000 clones; more than 75% appear just once. The top ten clones comprise about 3% of the sample. What the time point label conveys for this sample: baseline before first vaccination. In the paper's terms, the treatment or condition label means: meningococcal conjugate vaccine given as trial control. The sample here was peripheral blood, taken on day 0 of MenACWY control vaccination. These receptors were taken from an adult in good health.

The chain carries TRBV19 and TRBJ2-2; perhaps TRBD1 as D (5 bases). Trimming left V 0 bases short and J 8 bases short, with 7 bases between. Germline V gene data show CDR1 as LNHDA and CDR2 as SQIVND (reference sequence). CDR3 length: 13 amino acids. This chain's CDR3 is CASSIDYRGELFF. The CDR3 nucleotides are TGTGCCAGTAGTATAGACTACAGGGGGGAGCTGTTTTTT.

The V and J genes are TRBV6-9 and TRBJ1-5, with 8 bases matching TRBD1. This CDR3 has 13 amino acids. The germline gives CDR1 MNHGY, CDR2 SVAAGI. The J segment lost 7 bases and the V segment lost 6 bases, leaving 5 bases of the junction unmatched. The DNA of the CDR3 is TGTGCCAGCAGGACAGGGGCTGTGCAGCCCCAGCATTTT. Translation gives CASRTGAVQPQHF.

The chain joins TRBV19 to TRBJ1-5; D may be TRBD1 (6 bases). Germline assignment: CDR1 LNHDA and CDR2 SQIVND (reference sequence). The ends were cut back, 3 bases at V and 4 bases at J, with 10 bases in the middle. The length of the CDR3 is 14 residues. The CDR3 is CASSIWTANQPQHF. CDR3 coding DNA: TGTGCCAGTAGTATTTGGACAGCAAATCAGCCCCAGCATTTT.

This rearrangement joins TRBV10-3 to TRBJ2-3; tentatively, D is TRBD2 (5 bases). The CDR3 spans 14 residues. Germline assignment: CDR1 ENHRY and CDR2 SYGVKD. V lost 6 bases and J lost 5, with 15 bases in between. The CDR3 protein is CAIRGTRAGDTQYF. The CDR3 coding sequence is TGTGCCATCAGAGGTACGAGGGCGGGAGATACGCAGTATTTT.

J is TRBJ1-6 and V is TRBV6-2 or TRBV6-3, with D possibly matching TRBD1 (6 bases). Trimming removed 4 bases at V and 8 bases at J, with 15 bases between. The CDR3 is 15 residues long. Looked up from germline, CDR1 is MNHEY and CDR2 is SVGEGT. CDR3 DNA sequence: TGTGCCAGCAGTTCCCTGACTAGGGGGTATTCACCCCTCCACTTT. It encodes CASSSLTRGYSPLHF.

This chain connects TRBV9 to TRBJ1-2, with 7 bases identical to TRBD1. Per germline, CDR1 SGDLS and CDR2 YYNGEE. V was clipped by 0 bases and J by 3 bases; unmatched bases: 5. The CDR3 is 15 amino acids. The DNA of the CDR3 is TGTGCCAGCAGCGTAGGTGGGACAGCTTACTATGGCTACACCTTC. Its protein product is CASSVGGTAYYGYTF.

V usage is TRBV5-5 and J usage is TRBJ1-2; D possibly corresponds to TRBD1 (6 bases). The V gene lost 0 bases and the J gene lost 4 bases, with 10 bases spanning the gap. Germline lookup yields CDR1 SGHKS and CDR2 YYEKEE (reference sequence). This CDR3 is built from 14 residues. The CDR3 nucleotides read TGTGCCAGCAGCTTGGCCTCAGGGGTCTATGGCTACACCTTC. As protein: CASSLASGVYGYTF.

This chain links TRBV19 with TRBJ1-1; D gene unclear. V was pared by 5 bases and J by 0 bases, with 10 bases between. CDR1 LNHDA and CDR2 SQIVND come from the germline V gene (reference sequence). The CDR3 is 14 residues long. CDR3 sequence reads: CASSGRTVNTEAFF. The DNA for the CDR3 is TGTGCCAGTAGTGGGCGAACAGTGAACACTGAAGCTTTCTTT.

In its sample, this clone was seen once. The genes are TRBV7-8 and TRBJ2-1; the D gene could be TRBD1 or TRBD2 (6 bases each). From germline, CDR1 is SGHVS and CDR2 FQNEAQ. V shed 2 bases and J shed 5 bases, with 16 bases lying between them. The CDR3 contains 16 residues. The CDR3 DNA reads TGTGCCAGCAGCTTAATGGGGGGCGAGAAGCACAATGAGCAGTTCTTC. Protein: CASSLMGGEKHNEQFF.

This clone was found a few times. V and J are TRBV14 and TRBJ1-4; weak D call: TRBD1 (5 bases). The V and J ends lost 3 bases and 6 bases respectively, with 11 bases between them. Per the germline V gene, CDR1 is SGHDN and CDR2 is FVKESK. This CDR3 spans 14 amino acids. The CDR3 DNA reads TGTGCCAGCAGCCAGACAGCGATTTATGAAAAACTGTTTTTT. Translated, it gives CASSQTAIYEKLFF.

This clone appeared a few times. This chain links TRBV19 with TRBJ1-2; D uncertain. Per the germline V gene, CDR1 is LNHDA and CDR2 is SQIVND (reference sequence). This CDR3 is built from 13 residues. V shed 5 bases and J shed 8 bases, with 15 bases lying between them. CDR3 nucleotides: TGTGCCAGTAGTTCCCAAATTGCGGCCGGCTACACCTTC. It translates to CASSSQIAAGYTF.

V usage is TRBV18 and J usage is TRBJ2-3; weak D call: TRBD2 (6 bases). CDR3 size: 13 residues. CDR1 is KGHSH and CDR2 is LQKENI in the germline V gene. Trimming left V 5 bases short and J 3 bases short, with 9 bases between. CDR3: CASSSGGTDTQYF. The CDR3 bases are TGTGCCAGCTCATCTGGGGGGACAGATACGCAGTATTTT.

The gene calls are TRBV11-2 and TRBJ2-5; TRBD2 aligns across 13 bases. Unmatched junction bases numbered 15, after V lost 0 bases and J lost 5 bases. Germline V gene data show CDR1 as SGHAT and CDR2 as FQNNGV. The CDR3 covers 20 residues. CDR3 DNA: TGTGCCAGCAGCTTAGAGGTGACTAGCGGGAGGCCGGATGGTGGGGAGACCCAGTACTTC. Its translation is CASSLEVTSGRPDGGETQYF. Looking up the rest from reference TRBV11-2 and TRBJ2-5 gives the full variable domain: EAGVAQSPRYKIIEKRQSVAFWCNPISGHATLYWYQQILGQGPKLLIQFQNNGVVDDSQLPKDRFSAERLKGVDSTLKIQPAKLEDSAVYLCASSLEVTSGRPDGGETQYFGPGTRLLVL.

V gene TRBV4-1 combines with J gene TRBJ2-7; unclear D gene. CDR1 is MGHRA, CDR2 YSYEKL, per germline. The germline V and J ends were trimmed by 3 bases and 3 bases, with 12 bases remaining between them. This CDR3 has 14 residues. CDR3 DNA sequence: TGCGCCAGCAGCCAGGGCAGAAGTGGCTACGAGCAGTACTTC. Translation: CASSQGRSGYEQYF.

The chain joins TRBV7-9 to TRBJ2-1, with D maybe TRBD2 (6 bases). Trimming stripped 5 bases from V and 1 base from J, with 21 bases between. Looked up from germline, CDR1 is SEHNR and CDR2 is FQNEAQ (reference sequence). The CDR3 has 18 residues. CDR3 loop: CASSHRRGSYLSYNEQFF. In nucleotides, the CDR3 is TGTGCCAGCAGCCATAGGCGGGGTTCTTATCTTTCCTACAATGAGCAGTTCTTC.

The chain links TRBV5-1 to TRBJ1-6, with 9 nucleotides matching TRBD1. The CDR3 consists of 14 residues. V dropped 4 bases and J dropped 9; count of bases not matched to a gene: 5. CDR1 is SGHRS and CDR2 is YFSETQ in the germline V gene. The CDR3 coding sequence is TGCGCCAGCAGCCCGGGACAGGGAAGTTCACCCCTCCACTTT. Encoded protein: CASSPGQGSSPLHF.

The chain couples TRBV13 to TRBJ2-4; D is unresolved. V was pared by 4 bases and J by 0 bases, with 13 bases between. Germline CDR1 PRHDT, CDR2 FYEKMQ (reference sequence). This CDR3 is 16 amino acids long. This CDR3 reads CASSSRQRLAKNIQYF. The CDR3 nucleotides read TGTGCCAGCAGCTCCCGACAACGTCTAGCCAAAAACATTCAGTACTTC.

This chain connects TRBV3-1 (or the pseudogene TRBV3-2) to TRBJ2-3, with D perhaps TRBD1 or TRBD2 (5 bases each). The CDR3 covers 13 residues. The V gene's germline CDR1 is LGHDT and CDR2 YNNKEL (reference sequence). V was pared by 4 bases and J by 2 bases, with 7 bases between. The CDR3 protein is CASSPGTTDTQYF. The DNA of the CDR3 is TGTGCCAGCAGCCCCGGGACCACAGATACGCAGTATTTT.

V and J are TRBV4-3 and TRBJ1-6; D call uncertain. Germline V gene data show CDR1 as LGHNA and CDR2 as YSLEER. The CDR3 runs 16 residues. The V gene lost 0 bases and the J gene lost 4 bases, with 10 bases spanning the gap. The CDR3 spells CASSQERTEYNSPLHF. CDR3 sequence (DNA): TGCGCCAGCAGCCAAGAAAGGACCGAGTATAATTCACCCCTCCACTTT.

The J gene is TRBJ1-2, the V gene TRBV6-5; D may be TRBD1 (6 bases). The CDR3 has 13 residues. Trimming took off 6 bases at V and 3 bases at J, with 11 bases between the two ends. CDR1 is MNHEY, CDR2 SVGAGI, per germline. The CDR3 spells CASSPGADYGYTF. In DNA, the CDR3 is TGTGCCAGCAGCCCGGGGGCGGACTATGGCTACACCTTC.

With regard to this clone: This CDR3 is also generated by other DNA sequences in the sample. The chain has TRBV19 and TRBJ2-1; D is uncertain. Germline V gene lookup returns CDR1 LNHDA and CDR2 SQIVND (reference sequence). The V end was cut by 5 bases, the J end by 0 bases, with 11 bases between. This CDR3 has 15 residues. In DNA, the CDR3 is TGTGCCAGTAGTCCCGACCGTAGCTCCTACAATGAGCAGTTCTTC. Protein sequence: CASSPDRSSYNEQFF.

The rearrangement links TRBV7-2 to TRBJ2-3, with 10 positions matching TRBD2. The CDR3 is 15 residues long. Per germline, CDR1 SGHTA and CDR2 FQGNSA. The V gene end was trimmed by 5 bases and the J gene end by 5 bases; junction bases not matched to a gene: 7. The CDR3 protein is CASSPSGGGGDTQYF. In DNA form, the CDR3 reads TGTGCCAGCAGCCCTAGCGGGGGCGGGGGAGATACGCAGTATTTT. Supplemented by reference TRBV7-2 and TRBJ2-3, the full variable domain reads GAGVSQSPSNKVTEKGKDVELRCDPISGHTALYWYRQSLGQGLEFLIYFQGNSAPDKSGLPSDRFSAERTGGSVSTLTIQRTQQEDSAVYLCASSPSGGGGDTQYFGPGTRLTVL.

This CDR3 reads CARRRNRQGPLTANYGYTF. The CDR3 DNA reads TGTGCCAGAAGGCGTAATCGACAGGGGCCGCTAACCGCTAACTATGGCTACACCTTC. The rearrangement links TRBV5-3 to TRBJ1-2; 8 nucleotides align to TRBD1. TRBV5-3 carries the ORF label, with uncertain function. This CDR3 spans 19 amino acids. After removal of 5 bases from V and 0 bases from J, the junction contained 18 bases not matched to a gene.

The chain carries TRBV30 and TRBJ1-3, with a weak D call TRBD1 (5 bases). The CDR3 runs 16 residues. Germline V gene lookup returns CDR1 GTSNPN and CDR2 SVGIG (reference sequence). Trimming removed 0 bases from V and 0 bases from J, with 12 bases in between. The CDR3 spells CAWSVRGRSSGNTIYF. DNA for the CDR3: TGTGCCTGGAGTGTACGGGGACGCAGCTCTGGAAACACCATATATTTT.